Following are 24 T cell receptor beta chains from one sample sequenced in a study of T cell responses to AZD1222 COVID-19 vaccine. The assay was immunoSEQ multiplex PCR, and TCRdb's table has in-frame clones only and misses some. The repertoire holds 100,000 or so clones, with around 84% as singletons. The material sequenced was peripheral blood, taken on day 0 of AZD1222 vaccination. The receptor source for this set is an adult in good health.

The chain joins TRBV6-5 to TRBJ2-1; D might be TRBD2 (5 bases). Trimming took off 6 bases at V and 6 bases at J, with 12 bases between the two ends. The V gene's germline CDR1 is MNHEY and CDR2 SVGAGI. The CDR3 runs to 13 residues. For the CDR3, the DNA is TGTGCCAGCAGGAAACTAGGTAGCAATGAGCAGTTCTTC. Translating gives CASRKLGSNEQFF.

The genes are TRBV3-1 (or the pseudogene TRBV3-2) and TRBJ1-2; no firm D call. This CDR3 has 14 amino acids. CDR1 and CDR2 (germline): LGHDT, YNNKEL (reference sequence). V lost 3 bases and J lost 4, with 12 bases in between. The CDR3 DNA reads TGTGCCAGCAGCCACGGGCCGGAGATCTATGGCTACACCTTC. Residues: CASSHGPEIYGYTF.

The genes are TRBV5-1 and TRBJ1-5; possible D gene TRBD1, 6 bases. V was clipped by 1 base and J by 1 base, with 12 bases between them. CDR3 length equals 16 residues. Looked up from germline, CDR1 is SGHRS and CDR2 is YFSETQ. CDR3 in amino acids: CASSLLPGASNQPQHF. For the CDR3, the DNA is TGCGCCAGCAGCTTGTTACCAGGGGCGAGCAATCAGCCCCAGCATTTT.

The gene calls are TRBV13 and TRBJ1-1; D gene unclear. CDR1 is PRHDT, CDR2 FYEKMQ, per germline (reference sequence). This CDR3 is built from 13 residues. Trimming shortened V by 5 bases and J by 11 bases, and 18 bases separated the two germline ends. CDR3 residues: CASSVYRDLHAFF. The CDR3 nucleotides read TGTGCCAGCAGCGTGTACCGGGATCTTCACGCTTTCTTT.

The chain combines TRBV11-3 with TRBJ2-2, with unresolved D. Germline CDR1 is SGHNT and CDR2 is YENEEA. The V gene lost 2 bases and the J gene lost 4 bases, with 5 bases spanning the gap. The CDR3 is 13 residues long. CDR3 in amino acids: CASSLRRTGELFF. The CDR3 DNA reads TGTGCCAGCAGCTTACGGCGCACCGGGGAGCTGTTTTTT.

This rearrangement joins TRBV6-5 to TRBJ2-1; 12 nucleotides align to TRBD2. The CDR3 totals 13 residues. Germline assignment: CDR1 MNHEY and CDR2 SVGAGI. Trimming took 6 bases from V and 12 from J; bases not matched to a gene: 6. The CDR3 DNA follows: TGTGCCAGCAGCAGACTAGCGGGAGAAGTGCAGTTCTTC. It specifies CASSRLAGEVQFF.

The rearrangement joins TRBV5-1 to TRBJ2-1; no firm D call. Germline V CDR1 and CDR2: SGHRS, YFSETQ. This CDR3 has 13 amino acids. The V end was cut by 0 bases, the J end by 8 bases, with 9 bases between. CDR3 nucleotide sequence: TGCGCCAGCAGCTTGGAGGGTGCTTATGAGCAGTTCTTC. Translation: CASSLEGAYEQFF.

The count of this clone is one. V gene TRBV4-2 combines with J gene TRBJ2-3, with 11 bases lining up with TRBD2. Germline values: CDR1 LGHNA, CDR2 YNFKEQ. The CDR3 is 16 amino acids. With 2 bases clipped from V and 3 bases from J, the junction kept 4 bases outside the gene matches. The CDR3 DNA follows: TGTGCCAGCAGCCAACCCGGGACTAGCGGTACAGATACGCAGTATTTT. Its translation: CASSQPGTSGTDTQYF.

The chain employs TRBV11-3 and TRBJ2-5, with 12 bases identical to TRBD1. CDR1 SGHNT and CDR2 YENEEA come from the germline V gene. V trimming: 6 bases; J trimming: 5 bases; junction bases outside the gene matches: 16. The length of the CDR3 is 18 residues. CDR3 residues: CASSSSGMGQGAKETQYF. CDR3 sequence (DNA): TGTGCCAGCAGTAGTAGCGGGATGGGACAGGGGGCAAAGGAGACCCAGTACTTC.

The rearrangement joins TRBV5-1 to TRBJ2-2; D is possibly TRBD2 (6 bases). From germline, CDR1 is SGHRS and CDR2 YFSETQ. The V end was cut by 5 bases, the J end by 2 bases, with 16 bases between. This CDR3 comprises 16 residues. The CDR3 DNA reads as TGCGCCAGCAGAGAAATGGGCGGGGCCAACACCGGGGAGCTGTTTTTT. Protein: CASREMGGANTGELFF.

The chain has TRBV27 and TRBJ2-7, with 10 bases lining up with TRBD1. Unmatched junction bases numbered 6, after V lost 6 bases and J lost 4 bases. CDR1 MNHEY and CDR2 SMNVEV come from the germline V gene (reference sequence). The CDR3 spans 14 residues. The chain's CDR3 is CASRKDRGMYEQYF. The DNA of the CDR3 is TGTGCCAGCAGAAAGGACAGGGGGATGTACGAGCAGTACTTC.

This clone has only one observation. The chain recombines TRBV7-2 with TRBJ2-7; 7 bases line up with TRBD2. Losses at the gene ends were 0 bases for V and 2 bases for J; bases not matched to a gene: 1. CDR1 is SGHTA, CDR2 FQGNSA, per germline. The length of the CDR3 is 14 residues. The CDR3 nucleotides are TGTGCCAGCAGCTTAGCGCGGGGGACCTACGAGCAGTACTTC. Amino acids: CASSLARGTYEQYF.

V is TRBV10-3 and J is TRBJ2-7; 9 bases match TRBD1. Germline V CDR1 and CDR2: ENHRY, SYGVKD. The CDR3 extends over 15 amino acids. V shed 3 bases and J 0 bases; nucleotides not matched to a gene: 3. The DNA for the CDR3 is TGTGCCATCAGTGATGGACAGGGGTTCTCCTACGAGCAGTACTTC. This sequence encodes CAISDGQGFSYEQYF.

The V and J genes are TRBV7-6 and TRBJ1-5, with 10 bases that match TRBD1. This CDR3 contains 16 residues. Germline V gene data show CDR1 as SGHVS and CDR2 as FNYEAQ. The J segment lost 5 bases and the V segment lost 1 base, leaving 5 bases of the junction unmatched. The CDR3 protein is CASSLGGQGIHQPQHF. CDR3 DNA: TGTGCCAGCAGCTTAGGGGGACAGGGGATTCATCAGCCCCAGCATTTT.

The genes are TRBV10-3 and TRBJ2-5; the D gene could be TRBD1 or TRBD2 (6 bases each). Trimming took off 4 bases at V and 5 bases at J, with 11 bases between the two ends. This CDR3 has 13 amino acids. CDR1 and CDR2 (germline): ENHRY, SYGVKD. In DNA, the CDR3 is TGTGCCATCAGTGTTTCGGGGGCTGAGACCCAGTACTTC. Translated: CAISVSGAETQYF.

This rearrangement joins TRBV6-2 or TRBV6-3 to TRBJ2-7; TRBD1 might be the D (6 bases). The CDR3 contains 16 residues. The germline V gene encodes CDR1 MNHEY and CDR2 SVGEGT. Trimming removed 0 bases at V and 1 base at J, with 13 bases between. As DNA, the CDR3 is TGTGCCAGCAGTTACTCGATTCCCGGACAGTCCTACGAGCAGTACTTC. The encoded protein is CASSYSIPGQSYEQYF.

This chain joins TRBV5-4 and TRBJ2-7; no definite D call. Germline assignment: CDR1 SGHNT and CDR2 YYREEE (reference sequence). The CDR3 is 15 amino acids. Trimming pared 2 bases from V and 0 bases from J, leaving 12 bases between. CDR3 nucleotides: TGTGCCAGCAGCTTCGCCGTAGAGGACTCCTACGAGCAGTACTTC. It is translated as CASSFAVEDSYEQYF.

The J gene is TRBJ2-6, the V gene TRBV5-6, with D hard to call. Germline loops: CDR1 SGHDT, CDR2 YYEEEE. The CDR3 has 15 amino acids. V was clipped by 2 bases and J by 8 bases, with 14 bases between them. The CDR3 region has the DNA TGTGCCAGCAGCTTAGGGATCTCATCGACCAACGTCCTGACTTTC. Translated: CASSLGISSTNVLTF.

The chain is built from TRBV27 and TRBJ2-1; 16 bases fit TRBD2. This CDR3 has 19 residues. Germline V gives CDR1 MNHEY, CDR2 SMNVEV (reference sequence). Trimming removed 0 bases from V and 9 bases from J; junction bases left unmatched: 11. The CDR3: CASSLSSSGLAGGPGEQFF. CDR3 in DNA: TGTGCCAGCAGTTTATCGTCCTCGGGACTAGCGGGAGGGCCTGGTGAGCAGTTCTTC.

The chain's CDR3 is CASSFTGTQSNQPQHF. The CDR3 DNA reads TGTGCCAGCAGTTTTACCGGGACACAGAGCAATCAGCCCCAGCATTTT. This chain joins TRBV28 and TRBJ1-5; D possibly corresponds to TRBD1 (6 bases). Trimming removed 3 bases at V and 1 base at J, with 13 bases between. The germline CDR1 and CDR2 sequences are MDHEN and SYDVKM. The CDR3 loop spans 16 amino acids.

This clone occurred once. The chain links TRBV6-5 to TRBJ1-4, with TRBD1 matching 9 bases. V gave up 4 bases and J gave up 4 bases; unmatched junction bases: 1. The CDR3 extends over 14 amino acids. Germline V lookup: CDR1 MNHEY, CDR2 SVGAGI. The CDR3 nucleotides read TGTGCCAGCAGTTGGACAGGGGATAATGAAAAACTGTTTTTT. This codes for CASSWTGDNEKLFF.

The chain employs TRBV2 and TRBJ1-5; D is perhaps TRBD1 (6 bases). Trimming took 8 bases from V and 2 from J, leaving 16 bases between them. Germline CDR1 reads SNHLY; CDR2 reads FYNNEI. This CDR3 spans 15 amino acids. The CDR3: CASDGGLSGNQPQHF. CDR3 DNA sequence: TGTGCCAGCGATGGGGGCCTTAGTGGCAATCAGCCCCAGCATTTT.

The gene calls are TRBV30 and TRBJ2-7; D perhaps matches TRBD1 (6 bases). V was clipped by 2 bases and J by 4 bases, with 15 bases between them. The CDR3 runs 14 residues. From germline, CDR1 is GTSNPN and CDR2 SVGIG (reference sequence). CDR3 region: CAWSQSGEWYEQYF. The CDR3 region has the DNA TGTGCCTGGAGTCAGTCAGGGGAATGGTACGAGCAGTACTTC.

The chain carries TRBV10-3 and TRBJ2-1; D ambiguous. V was shortened by 0 bases and J by 6 bases, with 6 bases between the two germline ends. Germline loops: CDR1 ENHRY, CDR2 SYGVKD. This CDR3 spans 13 amino acids. The DNA of the CDR3 is TGTGCCATCAGTGAGTCAACCACCAATGAGCAGTTCTTC. It yields the protein CAISESTTNEQFF.